This T cell receptor (beta chain) was observed in a study of cytomegalovirus exposure and HLA in healthy donors. A multiplex PCR was run with 60 Vbeta primers and 13 Jbeta primers. The assay was immunoSEQ multiplex PCR, and TCRdb's table has in-frame clones only and misses some. The sample yields under 150,000 clones, 65% to 75% seen once. This CDR3 comprises 15 residues. The ends lost 5 bases at V and 6 bases at J; junction bases unmatched: 7. Per germline, CDR1 SGHAT and CDR2 FQDESV (reference sequence). The receptor's source is a woman aged 35 to 49 in good health and CMV-seropositive. The chain recombines TRBV11-1 with TRBJ2-1, with 10 nucleotides matching TRBD2. The sequenced sample was PBMCs. The CDR3 DNA reads TGTGCCAGCAGCCGTGGACTAGCGGAGCCCAATGAGCAGTTCTTC. This encodes CASSRGLAEPNEQFF.